The 20 T cell receptor beta chains given below trace back to one sample, sequenced in a study of CD8+ T cells in alopecia areata. Once RNA had been extracted, it was reverse transcribed into cDNA to act as the sequencing template. Sequenced by immunoSEQ multiplex PCR; TCRdb stores in-frame clones only, minus some. This sample has roughly 140,000 clones, with approximately 56% found just once. The source material was CD8+ T cells sorted from blood. These receptors originate from a human donor in good health.

This chain joins TRBV19 and TRBJ2-1; D is ambiguous. This CDR3 is 14 amino acids long. V shed 3 bases and J shed 0 bases, with 6 bases lying between them. Looked up from germline, CDR1 is LNHDA and CDR2 is SQIVND (reference sequence). CDR3 bases: TGTGCCAGTAGTATTGGCAGCTCCTACAATGAGCAGTTCTTC. This gives the protein CASSIGSSYNEQFF.

The chain carries TRBV29-1 and TRBJ2-7, with TRBD1 identical over 9 bases. Germline CDR1 SQVTM, CDR2 ANQGSEA. With 1 base clipped from V and 3 bases from J, the junction kept 7 bases outside the gene matches. The CDR3 totals 15 residues. The CDR3 loop is CSVEVADRGGYEQYF. The CDR3 DNA reads TGCAGCGTTGAAGTCGCGGACAGGGGCGGCTACGAGCAGTACTTC.

The DNA for the CDR3 is TGTGCCAGCAGCCCGCCGGGACTAGGAGCCTACGAGCAGTACTTC. This codes for CASSPPGLGAYEQYF. The chain couples TRBV5-6 to TRBJ2-7; 8 bases map to TRBD2. CDR1 and CDR2 (germline): SGHDT, YYEEEE. J was trimmed by 2 bases and V by 4 bases; bases with no gene match: 8. CDR3 length: 15 residues.

V usage is TRBV10-2 and J usage is TRBJ1-5; TRBD1 might be the D (5 bases). CDR1 is WSHSY and CDR2 is SAAADI in the germline V gene. This CDR3 spans 14 amino acids. V shed 4 bases and J shed 7 bases, with 14 bases lying between them. CDR3 protein: CASSARERRQPQHF. Written as DNA, the CDR3 is TGCGCCAGCAGTGCCAGGGAAAGGAGGCAGCCCCAGCATTTT.

The chain carries TRBV14 and TRBJ1-1; D remains unclear. Trimming shortened V by 0 bases and J by 8 bases, and 13 bases separated the two germline ends. The CDR3 runs to 14 residues. Germline V gives CDR1 SGHDN, CDR2 FVKESK. The DNA of the CDR3 is TGTGCCAGCAGCCAAGAGTTGGCAGCAAAGGAAGCTTTCTTT. It codes for CASSQELAAKEAFF.

This clone was counted a few times. This chain connects TRBV9 to TRBJ2-2; weak D call: TRBD1 (5 bases). The CDR3 contains 12 residues. V was pared by 4 bases and J by 6 bases, with 7 bases between. Germline V CDR1 and CDR2: SGDLS, YYNGEE. In DNA form, the CDR3 reads TGTGCCAGCAGCCCCAGGGCCGGGGAGCTGTTTTTT. Translated, it gives CASSPRAGELFF.

V usage is TRBV13 and J usage is TRBJ2-1; TRBD2 might be the D (6 bases). The CDR3 is 12 amino acids. V was cut by 3 bases and J by 8 bases, with 8 bases left in between. The germline CDR1 and CDR2 sequences are PRHDT and FYEKMQ (reference sequence). The CDR3 reads CASSLPGDEQFF. In DNA, the CDR3 is TGTGCCAGCAGCTTGCCGGGGGATGAGCAGTTCTTC.

CDR3 bases: TGCAGCGTTGAAGAAATGGGACAGGCGACTTCTACTGGGGCCAACGTCCTGACTTTC. Its protein is CSVEEMGQATSTGANVLTF. This chain connects TRBV29-1 to TRBJ2-6, with 8 bases aligning to TRBD1. The germline V gene encodes CDR1 SQVTM and CDR2 ANQGSEA. There are 19 residues in the CDR3. The V and J ends lost 0 bases and 2 bases, in that order; junction bases with no gene match: 12.

This clone showed up just a few times. The rearrangement uses TRBV19 and TRBJ2-7, with TRBD2 matching over 10 bases. Germline CDR1 reads LNHDA; CDR2 reads SQIVND (reference sequence). The CDR3 runs to 14 residues. Losses at the gene ends were 3 bases for V and 3 bases for J; bases not matched to a gene: 2. The CDR3 region is CASSMASGGYEQYF. The DNA of the CDR3 is TGTGCCAGTAGTATGGCTAGCGGGGGCTACGAGCAGTACTTC.

The CDR3 DNA reads TGTGCCAGCAGTGAAATCCCAAACAGTTCCCCGAGGGAGACCCAGTACTTC. Protein: CASSEIPNSSPRETQYF. The chain couples TRBV2 to TRBJ2-5; D gene ambiguous. The V end lost 2 bases, the J end lost 5 bases, and 21 bases lay between the germline ends. This CDR3 has 17 residues. The germline gives CDR1 SNHLY, CDR2 FYNNEI.

A single count supports this clone. This chain joins TRBV25-1 and TRBJ2-6; D remains ambiguous. The CDR3 sequence is 12 residues long. CDR1 and CDR2 (germline): MGHDK, SYGVNS. V was clipped by 7 bases and J by 7 bases, with 8 bases between them. The CDR3 nucleotides read TGTGCCAGCATGAGTAGAGCCAACGTCCTGACTTTC. This translates into CASMSRANVLTF. The variable domain in full, with the rest retrieved from reference TRBV25-1 and TRBJ2-6, is EADIYQTPRYLVIGTGKKITLECSQTMGHDKMYWYQQDPGMELHLIHYSYGVNSTEKGDLSSESTVSRIRTEHFPLTLESARPSHTSQYLCASMSRANVLTFGAGSRLTVL.

The V call is TRBV25-1, the J call TRBJ2-7; 7 positions agree with TRBD1. The V gene's germline CDR1 is MGHDK and CDR2 SYGVNS. This CDR3 has 11 amino acids. The J segment lost 6 bases and the V segment lost 5 bases, leaving 1 base of the junction unmatched. This CDR3 is CASSTGAEQYF. CDR3 bases: TGTGCCAGCAGTACAGGGGCCGAGCAGTACTTC.

V gene TRBV11-2 combines with J gene TRBJ2-3, with D perhaps TRBD1 (6 bases). CDR3 length: 16 residues. The germline gives CDR1 SGHAT, CDR2 FQNNGV. Trimming removed 2 bases from V and 2 bases from J, with 14 bases in between. The CDR3, as DNA: TGTGCCAGCAGCTTATCTTACAGGGAACTCACAGATACGCAGTATTTT. It specifies CASSLSYRELTDTQYF.

This sequence joins TRBV5-5 and TRBJ2-2; no clear D gene. Germline CDR1 and CDR2: SGHKS and YYEKEE (reference sequence). This CDR3 has 14 amino acids. Deletions cut 2 bases from V and 0 bases from J, with 5 bases between. The CDR3: CASSFVANTGELFF. In DNA form, the CDR3 reads TGTGCCAGCAGCTTTGTAGCGAACACCGGGGAGCTGTTTTTT. The variable domain in full, completed from reference TRBV5-5 and TRBJ2-2, reads DAGVTQSPTHLIKTRGQQVTLRCSPISGHKSVSWYQQVLGQGPQFIFQYYEKEERGRGNFPDRFSARQFPNYSSELNVNALLLGDSALYLCASSFVANTGELFFGEGSRLTVL.

V and J are TRBV13 and TRBJ2-5; D unclear. The CDR3 is 14 residues long. CDR1 PRHDT and CDR2 FYEKMQ come from the germline V gene (reference sequence). With 1 base removed from V and 3 bases from J, the gap between germline ends came to 9 bases. This chain's CDR3 is CASSLDHDKETQYF. The CDR3 coding sequence is TGTGCCAGCAGCTTAGACCACGACAAAGAGACCCAGTACTTC.

This clone has a handful of counts. V gene TRBV29-1 combines with J gene TRBJ1-1; no firm D call. The CDR3 loop spans 12 amino acids. The germline V gene has CDR1 SQVTM and CDR2 ANQGSEA. Trimming left V 7 bases short and J 0 bases short, with 9 bases between. CDR3 sequence (DNA): TGCAGCGCCTCACCAATGAACACTGAAGCTTTCTTT. Its translation is CSASPMNTEAFF. The whole variable domain, remainder taken from reference TRBV29-1 and TRBJ1-1, is SAVISQKPSRDICQRGTSLTIQCQVDSQVTMMFWYRQQPGQSLTLIATANQGSEATYESGFVIDKFPISRPNLTFSTLTVSNMSPEDSSIYLCSASPMNTEAFFGQGTRLTVV.

J is TRBJ2-5 and V is TRBV6-5; tentative D call: TRBD1 (5 bases). The CDR3 consists of 16 residues. V was clipped by 3 bases and J by 4 bases, with 18 bases between them. The germline gives CDR1 MNHEY, CDR2 SVGAGI. The CDR3 DNA reads TGTGCCAGCAGTTATACCCCATTTAGCACAGGAGAGACCCAGTACTTC. Translating gives CASSYTPFSTGETQYF.

This CDR3 is CSVEVWGSYNEQFF. The CDR3 bases are TGCAGCGTTGAAGTCTGGGGTTCCTACAATGAGCAGTTCTTC. The V call is TRBV29-1, the J call TRBJ2-1; D is ambiguous. CDR1 is SQVTM, CDR2 ANQGSEA, per germline. The germline V and J ends were trimmed by 1 base and 1 base, with 8 bases remaining between them. This CDR3 has 14 residues.

This clone has just a few counts. The V gene is TRBV5-1, the J gene TRBJ2-7; possible D gene TRBD2, 7 bases. CDR3 length: 15 residues. Germline CDR1 and CDR2: SGHRS and YFSETQ. The germline V and J ends were trimmed by 7 bases and 7 bases, with 24 bases remaining between them. CDR3 sequence (DNA): TGCGCCAGCTCCCTCCGGGGGGCGACAGTTACTGAGCAGTACTTC. Translation: CASSLRGATVTEQYF.

This clone was detected only once. The chain links TRBV11-2 to TRBJ1-2; 9 bases line up with TRBD1. CDR3 length: 17 amino acids. V trimming: 1 base; J trimming: 0 bases; junction bases outside the gene matches: 6. The germline V gene encodes CDR1 SGHAT and CDR2 FQNNGV. The CDR3 DNA follows: TGTGCCAGCAGCTTAGCGGGACAGGGCTTAGCTAACTATGGCTACACCTTC. It encodes CASSLAGQGLANYGYTF.